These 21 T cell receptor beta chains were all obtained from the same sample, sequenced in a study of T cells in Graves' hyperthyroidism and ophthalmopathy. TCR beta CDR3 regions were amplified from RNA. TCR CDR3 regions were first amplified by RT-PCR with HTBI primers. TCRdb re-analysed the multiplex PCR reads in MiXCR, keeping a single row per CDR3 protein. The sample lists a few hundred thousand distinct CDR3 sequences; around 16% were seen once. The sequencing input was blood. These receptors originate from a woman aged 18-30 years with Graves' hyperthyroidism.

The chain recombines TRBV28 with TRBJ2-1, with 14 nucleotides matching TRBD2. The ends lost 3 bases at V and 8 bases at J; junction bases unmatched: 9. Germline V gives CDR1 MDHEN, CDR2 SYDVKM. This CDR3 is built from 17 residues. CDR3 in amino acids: CASSLIWGLAGADEQFF. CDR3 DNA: TGTGCCAGCAGTTTGATCTGGGGACTAGCGGGAGCCGATGAGCAGTTCTTC. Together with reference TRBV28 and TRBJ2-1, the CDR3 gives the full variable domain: DVKVTQSSRYLVKRTGEKVFLECVQDMDHENMFWYRQDPGLGLRLIYFSYDVKMKEKGDIPEGYSVSREKKERFSLILESASTNQTSMYLCASSLIWGLAGADEQFFGPGTRLTVL.

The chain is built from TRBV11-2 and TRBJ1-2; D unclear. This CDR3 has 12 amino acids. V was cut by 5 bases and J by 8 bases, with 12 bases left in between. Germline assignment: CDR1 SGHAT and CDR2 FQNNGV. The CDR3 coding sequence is TGTGCCAGCAGCCAAGGACCGAGGGGCTACACCTTC. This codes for CASSQGPRGYTF.

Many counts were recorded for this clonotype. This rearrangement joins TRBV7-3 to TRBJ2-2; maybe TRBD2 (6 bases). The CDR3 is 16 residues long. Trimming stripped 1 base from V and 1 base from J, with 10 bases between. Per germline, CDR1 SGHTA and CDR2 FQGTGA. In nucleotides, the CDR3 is TGTGCCAGCAGCTTAAGCGGGGCGAGGAACACCGGGGAGCTGTTTTTT. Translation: CASSLSGARNTGELFF. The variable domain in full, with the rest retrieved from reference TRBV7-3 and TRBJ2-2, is GAGVSQTPSNKVTEKGKYVELRCDPISGHTALYWYRQSLGQGPEFLIYFQGTGAADDSGLPNDRFFAVRPEGSVSTLKIQRTERGDSAVYLCASSLSGARNTGELFFGEGSRLTVL.

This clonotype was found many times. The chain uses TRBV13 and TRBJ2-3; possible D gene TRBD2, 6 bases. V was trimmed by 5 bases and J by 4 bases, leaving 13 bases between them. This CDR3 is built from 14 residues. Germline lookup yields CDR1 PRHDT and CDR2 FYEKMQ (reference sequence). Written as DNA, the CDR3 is TGTGCCAGCAGCATTGGACTATCGGCAGATACGCAGTATTTT. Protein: CASSIGLSADTQYF.

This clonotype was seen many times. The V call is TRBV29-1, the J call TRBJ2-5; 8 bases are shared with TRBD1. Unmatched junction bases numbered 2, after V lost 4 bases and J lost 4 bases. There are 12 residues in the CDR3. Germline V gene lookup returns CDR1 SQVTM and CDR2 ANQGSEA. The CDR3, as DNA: TGCAGCGTTGTGGGGACAGGAGAGACCCAGTACTTC. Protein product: CSVVGTGETQYF.

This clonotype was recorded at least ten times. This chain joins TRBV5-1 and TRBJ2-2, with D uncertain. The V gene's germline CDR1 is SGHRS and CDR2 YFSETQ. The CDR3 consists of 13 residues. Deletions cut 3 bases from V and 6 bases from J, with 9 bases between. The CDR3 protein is CASSSTVSGELFF. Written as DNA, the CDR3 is TGCGCCAGCAGCTCCACAGTATCCGGGGAGCTGTTTTTT.

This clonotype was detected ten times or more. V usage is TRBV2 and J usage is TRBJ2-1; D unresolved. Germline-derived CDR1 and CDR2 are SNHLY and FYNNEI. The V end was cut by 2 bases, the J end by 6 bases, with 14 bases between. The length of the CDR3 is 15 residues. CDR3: CASSERVDIINEQFF. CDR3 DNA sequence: TGTGCCAGCAGTGAACGGGTTGACATCATCAATGAGCAGTTCTTC. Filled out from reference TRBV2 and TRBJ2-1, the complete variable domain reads EPEVTQTPSHQVTQMGQEVILRCVPISNHLYFYWYRQILGQKVEFLVSFYNNEISEKSEIFDDQFSVERPDGSNFTLKIRSTKLEDSAMYFCASSERVDIINEQFFGPGTRLTVL.

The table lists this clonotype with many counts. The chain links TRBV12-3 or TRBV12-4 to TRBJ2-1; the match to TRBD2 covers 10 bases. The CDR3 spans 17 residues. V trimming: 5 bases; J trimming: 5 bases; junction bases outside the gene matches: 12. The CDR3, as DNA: TGTGCCAGCAGTCCTCCCCCCCTAGCGGGGGTAGACAATGAGCAGTTCTTC. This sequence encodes CASSPPPLAGVDNEQFF.

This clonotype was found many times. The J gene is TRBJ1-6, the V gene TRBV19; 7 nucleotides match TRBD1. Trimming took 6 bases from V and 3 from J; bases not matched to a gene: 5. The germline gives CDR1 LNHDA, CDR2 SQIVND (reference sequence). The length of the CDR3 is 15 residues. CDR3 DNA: TGTGCCAGTAGGCTCCGGGACAGCTATAATTCACCCCTCCACTTT. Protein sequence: CASRLRDSYNSPLHF.

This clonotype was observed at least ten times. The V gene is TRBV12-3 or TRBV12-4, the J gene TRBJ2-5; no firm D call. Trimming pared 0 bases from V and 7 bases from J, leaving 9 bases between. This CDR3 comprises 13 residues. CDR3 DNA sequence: TGTGCCAGCAGTTTAGCGCCGTCCGGGACCCAGTACTTC. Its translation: CASSLAPSGTQYF.

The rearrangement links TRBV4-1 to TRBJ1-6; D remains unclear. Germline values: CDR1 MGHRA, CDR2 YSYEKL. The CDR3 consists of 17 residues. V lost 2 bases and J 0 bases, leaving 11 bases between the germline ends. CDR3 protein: CASSQNLRSSYNSPLHF. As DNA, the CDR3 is TGCGCCAGCAGCCAAAACCTGCGGAGCTCCTATAATTCACCCCTCCACTTT.

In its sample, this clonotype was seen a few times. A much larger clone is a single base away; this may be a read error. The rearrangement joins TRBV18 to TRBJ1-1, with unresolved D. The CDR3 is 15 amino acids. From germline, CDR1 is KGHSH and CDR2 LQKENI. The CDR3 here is CASSPQRERTTGAFF. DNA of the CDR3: TGTGCCAGCTCACCACAGAGGGAGCGAACAACTGGAGCTTTCTTT.

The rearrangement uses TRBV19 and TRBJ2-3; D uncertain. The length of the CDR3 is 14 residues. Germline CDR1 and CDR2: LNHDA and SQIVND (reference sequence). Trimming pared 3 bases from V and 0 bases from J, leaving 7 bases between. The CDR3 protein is CASSMGRSTDTQYF. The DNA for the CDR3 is TGTGCCAGTAGTATGGGTAGGAGCACAGATACGCAGTATTTT.

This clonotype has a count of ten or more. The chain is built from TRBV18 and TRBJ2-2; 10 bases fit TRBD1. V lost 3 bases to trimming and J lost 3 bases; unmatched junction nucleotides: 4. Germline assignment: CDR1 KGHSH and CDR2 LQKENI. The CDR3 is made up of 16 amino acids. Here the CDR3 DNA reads TGTGCCAGCTCACCGACAGGGGGCCGGGACACCGGGGAGCTGTTTTTT. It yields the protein CASSPTGGRDTGELFF.

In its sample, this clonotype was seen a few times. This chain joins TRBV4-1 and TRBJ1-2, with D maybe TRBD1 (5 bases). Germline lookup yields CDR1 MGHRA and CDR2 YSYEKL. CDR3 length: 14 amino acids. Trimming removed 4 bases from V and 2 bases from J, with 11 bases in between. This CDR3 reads CASSPWDGNYGYTF. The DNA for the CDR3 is TGCGCCAGCAGCCCCTGGGACGGAAACTATGGCTACACCTTC.

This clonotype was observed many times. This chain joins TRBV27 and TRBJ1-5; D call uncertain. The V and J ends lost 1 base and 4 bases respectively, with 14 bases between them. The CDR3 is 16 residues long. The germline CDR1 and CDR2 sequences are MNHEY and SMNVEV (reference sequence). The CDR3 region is CASSLLGGRRNQPQHF. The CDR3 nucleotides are TGTGCCAGCAGTTTATTGGGTGGCAGACGAAATCAGCCCCAGCATTTT.

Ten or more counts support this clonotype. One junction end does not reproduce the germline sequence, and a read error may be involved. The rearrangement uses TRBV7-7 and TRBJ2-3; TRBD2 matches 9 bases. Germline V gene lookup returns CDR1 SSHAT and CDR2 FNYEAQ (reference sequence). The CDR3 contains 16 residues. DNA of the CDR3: TGTGCTAGCAGCTTGGGAGCGGGGGGAATATCAGATACGCAGTATTTT. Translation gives CASSLGAGGISDTQYF.

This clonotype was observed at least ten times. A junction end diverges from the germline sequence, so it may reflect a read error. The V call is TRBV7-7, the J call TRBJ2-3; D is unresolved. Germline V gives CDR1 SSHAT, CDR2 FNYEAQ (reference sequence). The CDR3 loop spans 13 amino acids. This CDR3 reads CASSVDSTDTQYF. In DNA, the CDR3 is TGTGCTAGCAGCGTAGATTCCACAGATACGCAGTATTTT.

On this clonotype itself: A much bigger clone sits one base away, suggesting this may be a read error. In DNA form, the CDR3 reads TGTGCCAGTAGTTCTGTAGCGTGGAGCTCCTACGAGCAGTACTTC. This translates into CASSSVAWSSYEQYF. V is TRBV19 and J is TRBJ2-7; the D gene is possibly TRBD2 (5 bases). The CDR3 has 15 amino acids. Germline CDR1 LNHDA, CDR2 SQIVND (reference sequence). V shed 5 bases and J shed 0 bases, with 14 bases lying between them.

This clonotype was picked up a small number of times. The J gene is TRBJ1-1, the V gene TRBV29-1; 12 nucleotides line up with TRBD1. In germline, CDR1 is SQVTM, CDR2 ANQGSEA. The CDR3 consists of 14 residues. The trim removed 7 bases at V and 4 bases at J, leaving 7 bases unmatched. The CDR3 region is CSGGQGALGTEAFF. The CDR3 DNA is TGCAGCGGGGGACAGGGGGCGCTGGGCACTGAAGCTTTCTTT.

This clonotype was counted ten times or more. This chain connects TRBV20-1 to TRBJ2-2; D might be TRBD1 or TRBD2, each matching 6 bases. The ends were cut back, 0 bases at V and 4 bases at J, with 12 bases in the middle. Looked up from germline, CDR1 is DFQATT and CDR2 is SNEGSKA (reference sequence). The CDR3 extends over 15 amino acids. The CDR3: CSARDGGQGTGELFF. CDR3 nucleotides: TGCAGTGCTAGAGATGGGGGGCAGGGCACCGGGGAGCTGTTTTTT.